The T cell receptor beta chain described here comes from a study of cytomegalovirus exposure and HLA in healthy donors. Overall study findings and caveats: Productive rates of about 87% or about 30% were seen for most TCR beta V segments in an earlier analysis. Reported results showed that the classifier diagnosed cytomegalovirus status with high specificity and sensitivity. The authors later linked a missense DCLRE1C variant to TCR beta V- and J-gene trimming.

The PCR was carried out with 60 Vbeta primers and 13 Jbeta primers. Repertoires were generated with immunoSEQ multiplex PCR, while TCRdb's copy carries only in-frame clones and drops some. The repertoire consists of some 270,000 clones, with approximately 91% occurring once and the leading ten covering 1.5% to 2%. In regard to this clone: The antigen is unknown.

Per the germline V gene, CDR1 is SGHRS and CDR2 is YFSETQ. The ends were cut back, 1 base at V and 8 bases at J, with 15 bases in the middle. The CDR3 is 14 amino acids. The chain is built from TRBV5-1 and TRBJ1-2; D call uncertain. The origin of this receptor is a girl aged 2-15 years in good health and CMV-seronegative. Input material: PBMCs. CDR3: CASSLFRWSRGYTF. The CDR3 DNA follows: TGCGCCAGCAGCTTGTTTCGATGGTCCCGGGGCTACACCTTC.